What follows is one T cell receptor (beta chain) and its context. Antigen: not known. The entry originates in a study of monozygotic twins with inflammatory bowel disease. Regarding the study as a whole: Using the inverse Simpson index, IBD patients had lower TCRbeta diversity than healthy co-twins.

Germline CDR1 reads LGHDT; CDR2 reads YNNKEL (reference sequence). CDR3 size: 15 residues. TCRdb reanalyzed the 5' RACE reads and collapses them to one entry per CDR3 protein, without DNA. The sample table sets out around 210,000 distinct CDR3 sequences. The TCR originated in a human donor with ulcerative colitis or Crohn's disease, or a healthy co-twin of an affected twin (not recorded which). This chain links TRBV3-1 with TRBJ1-3. Sequencing was carried out using blood. The chain's CDR3 is CASSQGPLSGNTIYF.